The 19 T cell receptor beta chains presented below share a single source sample, sequenced in a study of T cells in women clearing cervical HPV infection. Some clones are missing from TCRdb's copy, which holds only in-frame ones; the method was immunoSEQ multiplex PCR. In total, the table holds roughly 20,000 clones. Sequencing was performed on blood buffy coat. Receptors originate from a woman aged 18 to 75 with a cervical HPV16 infection that either progressed to CIN3+ or cleared (not recorded which).

A remark on this clone: The read ends 3 residues early relative to the CDR3; the germline J gene fills the gap. The chain combines TRBV30 with TRBJ2-5; the D gene is possibly TRBD1 (6 bases). The CDR3 is 15 amino acids. CDR1 and CDR2 from the germline V gene are GTSNPN and SVGIG (reference sequence). Trimming removed 5 bases from V and 7 bases from J, with 23 bases in between. The CDR3 is CAWVPGGTMKGTQYF. The DNA read from the CDR3 is TGTGCCTGGGTCCCCGGTGGGACAATGAAAGGGACC.

A note on this clone: The observed sequence ends 3 residues before the CDR3 terminus, with the missing tail filled in from the germline J gene. Additional DNA sequences in this sample encode the identical CDR3. V gene TRBV7-2 combines with J gene TRBJ2-3; weak D call: TRBD1 (5 bases). This CDR3 contains 14 residues. Germline-derived CDR1 and CDR2 are SGHTA and FQGNSA. Incomplete CDR3 DNA: TGTGCCAGCAGCTTGGGGCATTCGAATCAGCCG. Translated: CASSLGHSNQP. In full, the CDR3 is CASSLGHSNQPQYF.

Concerning this clone itself: The read halts 3 residues ahead of the CDR3 end, with the missing end drawn from the germline J gene. The chain recombines TRBV6-2 or TRBV6-3 with TRBJ2-3; maybe TRBD1 (5 bases). V lost 2 bases to trimming and J lost 4 bases, with 10 bases between them. The CDR3 spans 14 residues. Looked up from germline, CDR1 is MNHEY and CDR2 is SVGEGT. The CDR3 region is CASSYGQGPDTQYF. The CDR3 bases that were read are TGTGCCAGCAGTTACGGCCAGGGCCCAGATACG.

In the case of this clone: The read falls 3 residues short of the CDR3 end, and the missing part is taken from the germline J gene. The chain uses TRBV19 and TRBJ2-1; TRBD2 aligns across 9 bases. CDR1 is LNHDA and CDR2 is SQIVND in the germline V gene (reference sequence). The CDR3 contains 15 residues. The V gene end was trimmed by 3 bases and the J gene end by 9 bases; junction bases not matched to a gene: 9. The CDR3 DNA, read in part, is TGTGCCAGTAGTATGGGGCGGGGGGGCCCCAGTGAG. Its protein product is CASSMGRGGPSE. The entire CDR3 protein is CASSMGRGGPSEQFF.

Of note for this clone: The sequenced fragment ends 3 residues before the CDR3 boundary, so the rest is inferred from the germline J gene. V is TRBV15 and J is TRBJ2-7; D perhaps matches TRBD1 (5 bases). V shed 0 bases and J shed 0 bases, with 6 bases lying between them. The CDR3 length is 14 residues. In germline, CDR1 is LNHNV, CDR2 YYDKDF (reference sequence). The CDR3 loop is CATSRDQGSYEQYF. Partial CDR3 DNA: TGTGCCACCAGCAGAGACCAGGGCTCCTACGAG.

To note about this clone: With the read ending 3 residues before the CDR3 end, the germline J gene is used to fill in that end. The chain recombines TRBV5-6 with TRBJ1-1; a possible D gene is TRBD1 (6 bases). This CDR3 contains 14 residues. V was shortened by 1 base and J by 3 bases, with 10 bases between the two germline ends. Germline CDR1 SGHDT, CDR2 YYEEEE. The CDR3 DNA, read in part, is TGTGCCAGCAGCTTGTTCAGGGGACACACTGAA. It specifies CASSLFRGHTE. The whole CDR3 reads CASSLFRGHTEAFF.

As for this clone: The CDR3 goes on 3 residues after the read ends, and that part is filled in from the germline J gene. The gene calls are TRBV19 and TRBJ2-1, with D possibly matching TRBD1 (5 bases). The V gene lost 7 bases and the J gene lost 9 bases, with 10 bases spanning the gap. This CDR3 spans 11 amino acids. Germline CDR1 is LNHDA and CDR2 is SQIVND (reference sequence). The CDR3 reads CASTRQTEQFF. The covered CDR3 bases are TGTGCCAGTACCAGACAGACTGAG.

About this clone: The read halts 3 residues ahead of the CDR3 end, with the missing end drawn from the germline J gene. V usage is TRBV20-1 and J usage is TRBJ1-1; possibly TRBD1 for D (6 bases). With 0 bases removed from V and 1 base from J, the gap between germline ends came to 12 bases. Germline CDR1 DFQATT, CDR2 SNEGSKA (reference sequence). This CDR3 spans 15 amino acids. CDR3 DNA (partial): TGCAGTGCTAGAGATCAGGGGAGGGGGAACACTGAA. This translates into CSARDQGRGNTE. In full, the CDR3 is CSARDQGRGNTEAFF.

In regard to this clone: The read ends 3 residues before the CDR3 terminus; that terminus is restored from the germline J gene. The chain combines TRBV19 with TRBJ1-2; 11 positions match TRBD1. The CDR3 covers 17 residues. V was clipped by 7 bases and J by 4 bases; unmatched bases: 14. Germline V gene lookup returns CDR1 LNHDA and CDR2 SQIVND (reference sequence). The sequenced part of the CDR3 DNA is TGTGCCAGTACCAATCCGGAAGGGACAGGGGGTAGCTATGGC. The encoded protein is CASTNPEGTGGSYG. The full CDR3 protein is CASTNPEGTGGSYGYTF.

With regard to this clone: Sequencing ends 3 residues short of the CDR3 end; the germline J gene provides the rest. This chain joins TRBV19 and TRBJ1-1; D gene unclear. V was pared by 3 bases and J by 0 bases, with 5 bases between. This CDR3 is built from 13 residues. Looked up from germline, CDR1 is LNHDA and CDR2 is SQIVND (reference sequence). This chain's CDR3 is CASSIEVNTEAFF. Incomplete CDR3 DNA: TGTGCCAGTAGTATCGAGGTGAACACTGAA.

A note on this clone: The read ends 3 residues shy of where the CDR3 ends; the end is completed using the germline J gene. This chain uses TRBV7-2 with TRBJ1-4; TRBD1 agrees at 10 bases. Germline assignment: CDR1 SGHTA and CDR2 FQGNSA. This CDR3 contains 15 residues. V shed 5 bases and J 7 bases; nucleotides not matched to a gene: 7. The sequenced part of the CDR3 DNA is TGTGCCAGCAGCCCTCCCGACAGGGGGCCTGAAAAA. Its translation: CASSPPDRGPEK. The full CDR3 reads CASSPPDRGPEKLFF.

Comment on this clone: The read comes to an end 3 residues before the CDR3 does, leaving the germline J gene to fill in the end. The gene calls are TRBV19 and TRBJ2-2, with D perhaps TRBD2 (6 bases). Trimming shortened V by 6 bases and J by 5 bases, and 28 bases separated the two germline ends. In germline, CDR1 is LNHDA, CDR2 SQIVND (reference sequence). The CDR3 is made up of 19 amino acids. The CDR3 loop is CASSRPDSGYFGLTGELFF. The covered CDR3 bases are TGTGCCAGTAGCAGGCCGGATAGCGGATACTTTGGTTTGACCGGGGAG.

For this clone: The missing CDR3 end, 3 residues past where the read stops, is filled in from the germline J gene. The J gene is TRBJ2-1, the V gene TRBV6-4; D may be TRBD2 (5 bases). Germline V CDR1 and CDR2: MRHNA, SNTAGT. V was pared by 4 bases and J by 5 bases, with 15 bases between. This CDR3 is 15 amino acids long. CDR3 DNA (partial): TGTGCCAGCAGTGTCGACTACCGGACGAACAATGAG. Translation: CASSVDYRTNNE. From start to end, the CDR3 is CASSVDYRTNNEQFF.

Points on this clone: The sequence runs out 3 residues before the end of the CDR3; the remainder is reconstructed from the germline J gene. The rearrangement links TRBV7-3 to TRBJ2-4, with D perhaps matching TRBD2 (5 bases). This CDR3 is 13 amino acids long. Germline loops: CDR1 SGHTA, CDR2 FQGTGA. CDR3 DNA, as far as it was read: TGTGCCAGCAGCTTACCGGGGATGGAGACT. Protein sequence: CASSLPGMET. The whole CDR3 protein is CASSLPGMETQYF.

Points on this clone: The read terminates 3 residues before the CDR3 end, so the remaining end is supplied by the germline J gene. The chain couples TRBV6-2 or TRBV6-3 to TRBJ2-1; D unclear. Trimming left V 6 bases short and J 3 bases short, with 12 bases between. CDR1 is MNHEY and CDR2 is SVGEGT in the germline V gene. The CDR3 totals 14 residues. CDR3 sequence reads: CASREIDNYNEQFF. CDR3 bases read: TGTGCCAGCAGAGAAATCGACAACTACAATGAG.

Details on this clone: The DNA ends 3 residues before the CDR3 does, and the rest of the CDR3 is filled in from the germline J gene. This sequence joins TRBV2 and TRBJ2-2; 12 bases match TRBD1. Germline V gives CDR1 SNHLY, CDR2 FYNNEI. This CDR3 has 18 residues. V shed 2 bases and J 7 bases; nucleotides not matched to a gene: 11. Here the CDR3 reads CASSERSLGQGAVGELFF. CDR3 DNA (partial): TGTGCCAGCAGTGAAAGGAGTTTGGGACAGGGGGCCGTCGGGGAG.

A note on this clone: The read falls 3 residues short of the CDR3 end, and the missing part is taken from the germline J gene. V usage is TRBV28 and J usage is TRBJ1-6, with a tentative D call TRBD1 (5 bases). This CDR3 region has 14 residues. CDR1 and CDR2 (germline): MDHEN, SYDVKM. V was shortened by 4 bases and J by 5 bases, with 9 bases between the two germline ends. Partial CDR3 DNA: TGTGCCAGCAGTTCCCTCAGGGATAATTCACCC. Protein product: CASSSLRDNSP. The entire CDR3 sequence reads CASSSLRDNSPLHF.

In the case of this clone: The read halts 3 residues ahead of the CDR3 end, with the missing end drawn from the germline J gene. The genes are TRBV20-1 and TRBJ2-3; 7 nucleotides match TRBD1. CDR3 length equals 13 residues. Germline V lookup: CDR1 DFQATT, CDR2 SNEGSKA (reference sequence). V gave up 4 bases and J gave up 1 base; unmatched junction bases: 2. The DNA read from the CDR3 is TGCAGTGCTACTGACAGGGGCACAGATACG. It encodes CSATDRGTDT. The whole CDR3 sequence reads CSATDRGTDTQYF.

Comments on this clone: The sequenced fragment ends 3 residues before the CDR3 boundary, so the rest is inferred from the germline J gene. The rearrangement links TRBV28 to TRBJ1-5; 10 bases line up with TRBD1. Trimming cost V 4 bases and J 6 bases; bases outside gene matches: 18. There are 19 residues in the CDR3. CDR1 and CDR2 (germline): MDHEN, SYDVKM. The sequenced part of the CDR3 DNA is TGTGCCAGCAGTTCTCTCCCGGTTAGACAGGGGGCGCCGGCTCAGCCC. Its translation: CASSSLPVRQGAPAQP. In full, the CDR3 is CASSSLPVRQGAPAQPQHF.